This TCR beta chain was recorded in a study of shared clonotypes between healthy human individuals. The study drew all its donors from Caucasian adults living in Nashville, Tennessee. The CDR3 totals 15 residues. Germline V gene data show CDR1 as MNHEY and CDR2 as SVGAGI. Trimming at V came to 0 bases and at J to 6 bases, leaving 1 base not matched to a gene. This clone showed up just once. Assay: immunoSEQ multiplex PCR; the TCRdb copy retains only in-frame clones and omits some. The table records some 900,000 clones, over 60% of them present only once. Source material: memory CD4+ T cells sorted from blood. The subset is: CD45RA-negative fraction. The chain has TRBV6-5 and TRBJ1-6, with TRBD1 matching 8 bases. This clonotype was sampled from a man in his late teens or twenties in good health. This chain's CDR3 is CASSYSQGGNSPLHF. The CDR3 DNA sequence: TGTGCCAGCAGTTACTCACAGGGGGGTAATTCACCCCTCCACTTT.